The 23 T cell receptor beta chains below come from one sample, sequenced in a study of blood T cell repertoires in COVID-19 (TCRdb year 2020). The method was the immunoSEQ multiplex PCR assay. The source is immuneACCESS, and TCRdb retained only in-frame sequences with V and J called. Part of the clones is not carried over; for the studies checked, unresolved V genes explain less than half of this, and the remainder is unexplained. This sample lists 150,000 to 200,000 clones; roughly three quarters were detected once. Roughly a sixth of the sample is held by the ten biggest clonotypes. Sequencing was done on a sample of PBMCs or T cells enriched from blood (not recorded which). These receptors came from a woman aged 50 to 65 with acute COVID-19.

V gene TRBV11-2 combines with J gene TRBJ1-4; no clear D. Germline values: CDR1 SGHAT, CDR2 FQNNGV. V was cut by 6 bases and J by 4 bases, with 12 bases left in between. CDR3 length equals 14 residues. Here the CDR3 reads CASSSRRDNEKLFF. In nucleotides, the CDR3 is TGTGCCAGCAGTTCAAGACGGGATAATGAAAAACTGTTTTTT. Variable domain in full (rest from reference TRBV11-2 and TRBJ1-4): EAGVAQSPRYKIIEKRQSVAFWCNPISGHATLYWYQQILGQGPKLLIQFQNNGVVDDSQLPKDRFSAERLKGVDSTLKIQPAKLEDSAVYLCASSSRRDNEKLFFGSGTQLSVL.

The chain has TRBV11-1 and TRBJ2-3, with D perhaps TRBD2 (6 bases). Trimming left V 6 bases short and J 9 bases short, with 10 bases between. Germline CDR1 and CDR2: SGHAT and FQDESV (reference sequence). The CDR3 is 11 amino acids. CDR3 DNA sequence: TGTGCCAGCAGGGGGGAGGAAACGCAGTATTTT. Translated: CASRGEETQYF.

This sequence joins TRBV2 and TRBJ1-3; D gene uncertain. The germline V gene has CDR1 SNHLY and CDR2 FYNNEI. This CDR3 spans 13 amino acids. V was trimmed by 6 bases and J by 1 base, leaving 7 bases between them. CDR3 sequence: CASRFESGNTIYF. In DNA form, the CDR3 reads TGTGCCAGCAGGTTCGAGTCTGGAAACACCATATATTTT.

The chain links TRBV28 to TRBJ1-5, with 7 bases that match TRBD1. The CDR3 loop spans 12 amino acids. Germline V gene sequence: CDR1 MDHEN, CDR2 SYDVKM. The junction had 7 bases not matched to a gene; V was cut back by 10 bases and J by 7 bases. CDR3 bases: TGTGCCACCACCTCAGGGGGACAGCCCCAGCATTTT. It yields the protein CATTSGGQPQHF.

This sequence joins TRBV5-1 and TRBJ2-1, with TRBD2 matching over 9 bases. CDR1 SGHRS and CDR2 YFSETQ come from the germline V gene. Unmatched junction bases numbered 17, after V lost 0 bases and J lost 1 base. This CDR3 region has 21 residues. In DNA form, the CDR3 reads TGCGCCAGCAGCTTGGCAGGGGCTAGCGGGGTAAGACTCAGGTCCTACAATGAGCAGTTCTTC. Its protein product is CASSLAGASGVRLRSYNEQFF.

This clone appeared a few times. V and J are TRBV5-4 and TRBJ1-6; possibly TRBD1 for D (6 bases). V was cut by 4 bases and J by 7 bases, with 21 bases left in between. This CDR3 has 17 residues. CDR1 and CDR2 from the germline V gene are SGHNT and YYREEE (reference sequence). The CDR3 DNA reads as TGTGCCAGCAGCGCCGGCGGGGGGGCTCTATACAATTCACCCCTCCACTTT. Protein sequence: CASSAGGGALYNSPLHF.

This clone showed up just a few times. The chain links TRBV28 to TRBJ1-1, with TRBD1 matching over 8 bases. Germline CDR1 MDHEN, CDR2 SYDVKM. V lost 4 bases and J lost 3; bases outside the gene matches: 7. The CDR3 consists of 15 residues. For the CDR3, the DNA is TGTGCCAGCAGTTCCCCAGGGGGCAAAGACACTGAAGCTTTCTTT. This encodes CASSSPGGKDTEAFF.

The chain carries TRBV4-1 and TRBJ1-2; TRBD1 agrees at 7 bases. The CDR3 extends over 14 amino acids. The germline CDR1 and CDR2 sequences are MGHRA and YSYEKL. V lost 4 bases, J lost 4 bases, and 6 bases stayed unmatched. The CDR3 loop is CASSLQGVSYGYTF. The CDR3 bases are TGCGCCAGCAGCCTCCAGGGGGTCTCCTATGGCTACACCTTC.

The chain recombines TRBV3-1 (or the pseudogene TRBV3-2) with TRBJ2-5; 7 nucleotides line up with TRBD2. The CDR3 length is 14 residues. The V gene's germline CDR1 is LGHDT and CDR2 YNNKEL (reference sequence). The J segment lost 3 bases and the V segment lost 7 bases, leaving 8 bases of the junction unmatched. The CDR3 DNA is TGTGCCAGCATCGAGGGAGGGTGGAAAGAGACCCAGTACTTC. Amino acids: CASIEGGWKETQYF.

The chain carries TRBV7-2 and TRBJ2-2, with a weak D call TRBD1 (6 bases). The CDR3 covers 17 residues. Germline V gene lookup returns CDR1 SGHTA and CDR2 FQGNSA. V lost 4 bases and J lost 3, with 18 bases in between. CDR3 nucleotide sequence: TGTGCCAGCAGCTCCCTTAGGTCCAGGGGCGACACCGGGGAGCTGTTTTTT. This encodes CASSSLRSRGDTGELFF.

In regard to this clone: The same CDR3 is also encoded by other DNA sequences in this sample. J is TRBJ1-5 and V is TRBV3-1 (or the pseudogene TRBV3-2); no clear D gene. The V end lost 4 bases, the J end lost 6 bases, and 13 bases lay between the germline ends. CDR1 is LGHDT, CDR2 YNNKEL, per germline (reference sequence). This CDR3 has 14 amino acids. The CDR3 DNA reads TGTGCCAGCAGCCCCAGTGGAGGGAGTCAGCCCCAGCATTTT. It specifies CASSPSGGSQPQHF.

The chain is built from TRBV10-1 and TRBJ1-2; tentatively, D is TRBD1 (6 bases). The CDR3 covers 15 residues. The ends were cut back, 9 bases at V and 8 bases at J, with 25 bases in the middle. Germline CDR1 WNHNN, CDR2 SYGVQD (reference sequence). CDR3 nucleotide sequence: TGCGCCAGTCCCTTCCCGGACAGCCTAAGGGGGGGCTACACCTTC. It specifies CASPFPDSLRGGYTF.

This clone was seen once. The chain combines TRBV2 with TRBJ1-2; weak D call: TRBD1 (6 bases). V was pared by 4 bases and J by 8 bases, with 20 bases between. From germline, CDR1 is SNHLY and CDR2 FYNNEI. The CDR3 has 15 residues. In DNA form, the CDR3 reads TGTGCCAGCAGTGTCTGGGGGCCATCCTCGGAGGGCTACACCTTC. Protein: CASSVWGPSSEGYTF. The full variable domain, with the rest looked up from reference TRBV2 and TRBJ1-2, is EPEVTQTPSHQVTQMGQEVILRCVPISNHLYFYWYRQILGQKVEFLVSFYNNEISEKSEIFDDQFSVERPDGSNFTLKIRSTKLEDSAMYFCASSVWGPSSEGYTFGSGTRLTVV.

Ten or more counts support this clone. This chain links TRBV2 with TRBJ2-7; 11 nucleotides match TRBD1. The germline gives CDR1 SNHLY, CDR2 FYNNEI. The trim removed 9 bases at V and 4 bases at J, leaving 5 bases unmatched. The CDR3 has 13 amino acids. The CDR3 reads CASGQGAAYEQYV. The CDR3 nucleotides are TGTGCCAGTGGACAGGGGGCGGCTTACGAGCAGTACGTC.

The chain employs TRBV5-4 and TRBJ2-5; D is possibly TRBD1 (6 bases). The CDR3 loop spans 16 amino acids. Germline V gene sequence: CDR1 SGHNT, CDR2 YYREEE (reference sequence). V was pared by 2 bases and J by 4 bases, with 18 bases between. The CDR3 coding sequence is TGTGCCAGCAGCTTCAGAGGTGGGGGCAGGGGAGAGACCCAGTACTTC. Translating it yields CASSFRGGGRGETQYF. The whole variable domain, filled in from reference TRBV5-4 and TRBJ2-5, reads ETGVTQSPTHLIKTRGQQVTLRCSSQSGHNTVSWYQQALGQGPQFIFQYYREEENGRGNFPPRFSGLQFPNYSSELNVNALELDDSALYLCASSFRGGGRGETQYFGPGTRLLVL.

The J gene is TRBJ1-5, the V gene TRBV27, with D perhaps matching TRBD1 (6 bases). The CDR3 loop spans 15 amino acids. Germline CDR1 reads MNHEY; CDR2 reads SMNVEV (reference sequence). The germline V and J ends were trimmed by 2 bases and 6 bases, with 14 bases remaining between them. The CDR3 nucleotides are TGTGCCAGCAGTTTAACGATCCAGGGGAGTCAGCCCCAGCATTTT. Translation gives CASSLTIQGSQPQHF.

This chain's CDR3 is CASSLVAGAGYEQYV. The CDR3, as DNA: TGTGCCAGCAGTTTAGTAGCGGGGGCCGGATACGAGCAGTACGTC. This rearrangement joins TRBV28 to TRBJ2-7; 9 bases line up with TRBD2. From germline, CDR1 is MDHEN and CDR2 SYDVKM. V shed 2 bases and J 4 bases; nucleotides not matched to a gene: 6. The CDR3 is 15 amino acids.

Here the CDR3 DNA reads TGCAGCGCCCTGGGCCCAATCTATGGCTACACCTTC. Protein sequence: CSALGPIYGYTF. J is TRBJ1-2 and V is TRBV29-1; no reliable D call. V gave up 7 bases and J gave up 4 bases, with 13 bases separating them. CDR1 and CDR2 from the germline V gene are SQVTM and ANQGSEA. The CDR3 loop spans 12 amino acids. Full variable domain (outside the CDR3, taken from reference TRBV29-1 and TRBJ1-2): SAVISQKPSRDICQRGTSLTIQCQVDSQVTMMFWYRQQPGQSLTLIATANQGSEATYESGFVIDKFPISRPNLTFSTLTVSNMSPEDSSIYLCSALGPIYGYTFGSGTRLTVV.

V gene TRBV6-2 or TRBV6-3 combines with J gene TRBJ1-4; 9 bases are a match to TRBD1. The CDR3 totals 16 residues. Germline CDR1 MNHEY, CDR2 SVGEGT. V lost 6 bases and J lost 7; bases outside the gene matches: 12. CDR3 in amino acids: CASSPGDRVKGEKLFF. Written as DNA, the CDR3 is TGTGCCAGCAGCCCTGGGGACAGGGTAAAGGGTGAAAAACTGTTTTTT.

This chain connects TRBV12-3 or TRBV12-4 to TRBJ2-1; maybe TRBD2 (5 bases). Trimming pared 7 bases from V and 1 base from J, leaving 8 bases between. CDR3 length equals 13 residues. CDR3 DNA: TGTGCCAGCACCCGGGAATCCTACAATGAGCAGTTCTTC. Its translation is CASTRESYNEQFF.

This rearrangement joins TRBV29-1 to TRBJ1-3; tentative D call: TRBD1 (6 bases). Germline CDR1 SQVTM, CDR2 ANQGSEA. Trimming cost V 6 bases and J 4 bases, with 10 bases left between them. The CDR3 is 12 residues long. CDR3 nucleotides: TGCAGCGTATCCGGACAGGGAAACACCATATATTTT. It codes for CSVSGQGNTIYF.

The chain carries TRBV29-1 and TRBJ1-1; 8 nucleotides match TRBD1. Germline V gene sequence: CDR1 SQVTM, CDR2 ANQGSEA. This CDR3 spans 15 amino acids. Losses at the gene ends were 3 bases for V and 5 bases for J; bases not matched to a gene: 11. CDR3 protein: CSVDILGRGRTEAFF. Written as DNA, the CDR3 is TGCAGCGTTGACATCCTTGGCAGGGGGCGGACTGAAGCTTTCTTT.

V usage is TRBV20-1 and J usage is TRBJ2-7; a possible D gene is TRBD2 (5 bases). The CDR3 has 13 amino acids. V was clipped by 3 bases and J by 3 bases, with 12 bases between them. Germline-derived CDR1 and CDR2 are DFQATT and SNEGSKA (reference sequence). Here the CDR3 DNA reads TGCAGTGCTAGTCGTGCTAGCAGCTACGAGCAGTACGTC. Encoded protein: CSASRASSYEQYV.